This TCR beta chain was captured by sequencing in a study of T cell clonality in common variable immunodeficiency. This clone was seen repeatedly, ten times or more. Its specificity is unknown. Read coverage stops 3 residues before the CDR3 terminus; the germline J gene supplies the remainder. Broader study findings: Compared with controls, CVID subjects had fewer shared TCRbeta clones.

Clones were read by immunoSEQ multiplex PCR, and TCRdb kept only the in-frame ones, dropping some. This sample comprises about 81,000 clones, none seen once only. The CDR3 is 15 amino acids. V lost 5 bases, J lost 3 bases, and 10 bases stayed unmatched. The receptor was derived from a person aged 18-69 years in good health. Sequencing was performed on peripheral blood mononuclear cells. The chain links TRBV12-3 or TRBV12-4 to TRBJ2-7; 7 positions match TRBD1. The covered CDR3 bases are TGTGCCAGCAGTCCCGATCAGACAGGGTACTACGAG. Amino acids: CASSPDQTGYYE. From start to end, the CDR3 is CASSPDQTGYYEQYF.